The 31 T cell receptor beta chains presented below share a single source sample, sequenced in a study of shared clonotypes between healthy human individuals. Produced via immunoSEQ multiplex PCR; TCRdb's table is partial and in-frame only. The sample records about 110,000 clones, over 65% being singletons. Source material: memory CD8+ T cells sorted from blood. Subset denoted: CD45RO+ cells pooled with CCR7-negative TemRA cells. The source of these receptors is a woman aged 25 to 45 in good health.

The rearrangement uses TRBV28 and TRBJ2-3; 8 nucleotides align to TRBD2. The V segment lost 7 bases and the J segment 6 bases; nucleotides outside the gene matches: 15. The CDR3 spans 16 residues. The germline gives CDR1 MDHEN, CDR2 SYDVKM. As DNA, the CDR3 is TGTGCCAGCATCATCAACGCGGCGGGGGGCCGGGATACGCAGTATTTT. Protein product: CASIINAAGGRDTQYF.

About this clone: The sample holds other DNA sequences that translate to the same CDR3. The gene calls are TRBV29-1 and TRBJ2-5, with a tentative D call TRBD1 (6 bases). V lost 2 bases and J 6 bases, leaving 16 bases between the germline ends. The CDR3 spans 14 residues. CDR1 SQVTM and CDR2 ANQGSEA come from the germline V gene. CDR3 sequence: CSVELSGTGKTQYF. CDR3 coding DNA: TGCAGCGTTGAATTGTCAGGAACAGGGAAGACCCAGTACTTC.

CDR3 loop: CASRTGQGYEQYF. CDR3 sequence (DNA): TGTGCCAGTAGAACGGGACAGGGCTACGAGCAGTACTTC. The chain has TRBV19 and TRBJ2-7; TRBD1 aligns across 9 bases. Germline CDR1 LNHDA, CDR2 SQIVND (reference sequence). The ends lost 6 bases at V and 3 bases at J; junction bases unmatched: 3. This CDR3 is 13 amino acids long.

This clone was observed a few times. The chain joins TRBV10-1 to TRBJ2-7; TRBD2 matches 7 bases. Looked up from germline, CDR1 is WNHNN and CDR2 is SYGVQD (reference sequence). There are 14 residues in the CDR3. V lost 6 bases, J lost 7 bases, and 12 bases stayed unmatched. The CDR3, as DNA: TGCGCCAGCAGCCCGGACTTCGAAGCGGGGGAGCAGTACTTC. Translated, it gives CASSPDFEAGEQYF.

The rearrangement joins TRBV18 to TRBJ2-1; D is unclear. The CDR3 runs to 15 residues. Deletions cut 2 bases from V and 6 bases from J, with 14 bases between. CDR1 KGHSH and CDR2 LQKENI come from the germline V gene. CDR3 sequence: CASSPYSQEFNEQFF. CDR3 DNA: TGTGCCAGCTCACCATATTCGCAGGAGTTCAATGAGCAGTTCTTC.

The gene calls are TRBV23-1 and TRBJ1-1; D not certain. TRBV23-1 is an ORF, with its function uncertain. The CDR3 runs to 15 residues. V shed 1 base and J shed 1 base, with 10 bases lying between them. The DNA of the CDR3 is TGCGCCAGCAGTCAATATTCCAGTCGGAACACTGAAGCTTTCTTT. This encodes CASSQYSSRNTEAFF.

V and J are TRBV10-1 and TRBJ2-2, with D maybe TRBD2 (5 bases). The V gene's germline CDR1 is WNHNN and CDR2 SYGVQD (reference sequence). CDR3 length: 12 amino acids. The V end lost 6 bases, the J end lost 5 bases, and 7 bases lay between the germline ends. The CDR3 reads CASSPGTGELFF. Written as DNA, the CDR3 is TGCGCCAGCAGCCCGGGAACCGGGGAGCTGTTTTTT.

This clone was counted a few times. The V and J genes are TRBV28 and TRBJ1-5, with no clear D. The CDR3 spans 17 residues. Looked up from germline, CDR1 is MDHEN and CDR2 is SYDVKM. V lost 10 bases and J 5 bases, leaving 27 bases between the germline ends. CDR3 in amino acids: CAISAAVSVWWHQPQHF. The DNA of the CDR3 is TGTGCCATCTCAGCTGCGGTCTCCGTATGGTGGCATCAGCCCCAGCATTTT. Full variable domain (outside the CDR3, taken from reference TRBV28 and TRBJ1-5): DVKVTQSSRYLVKRTGEKVFLECVQDMDHENMFWYRQDPGLGLRLIYFSYDVKMKEKGDIPEGYSVSREKKERFSLILESASTNQTSMYLCAISAAVSVWWHQPQHFGDGTRLSIL.

A few counts support this clone. The J gene is TRBJ1-6, the V gene TRBV9; D gene ambiguous. Per the germline V gene, CDR1 is SGDLS and CDR2 is YYNGEE. CDR3 length: 13 amino acids. Between the trimmed V and J ends, which lost 3 bases and 15 bases, there was a span of 16 bases. The CDR3 loop reads CASSALTNGFLHF. The CDR3 DNA reads TGTGCCAGCAGCGCGCTCACCAACGGGTTCCTCCACTTT. The whole variable domain, remainder taken from reference TRBV9 and TRBJ1-6, is DSGVTQTPKHLITATGQRVTLRCSPRSGDLSVYWYQQSLDQGLQFLIQYYNGEERAKGNILERFSAQQFPDLHSELNLSSLELGDSALYFCASSALTNGFLHFGNGTRLTVT.

The chain uses TRBV19 and TRBJ2-5; the match to TRBD1 covers 9 bases. The CDR3 runs to 14 residues. Germline assignment: CDR1 LNHDA and CDR2 SQIVND (reference sequence). V shed 4 bases, J shed 4 bases, and the junction held 4 bases outside the gene matches. This chain's CDR3 is CASSRQGVVETQYF. The CDR3 DNA sequence: TGTGCCAGTAGTAGACAGGGGGTGGTAGAGACCCAGTACTTC.

This rearrangement joins TRBV2 to TRBJ2-1; D gene unclear. The CDR3 totals 13 residues. With 1 base removed from V and 5 bases from J, the gap between germline ends came to 6 bases. The germline CDR1 and CDR2 sequences are SNHLY and FYNNEI. Written as DNA, the CDR3 is TGTGCCAGCAGTGAAGGGGCGGACAATGAGCAGTTCTTC. It specifies CASSEGADNEQFF.

The V and J genes are TRBV27 and TRBJ2-7; D is undetermined. This CDR3 region has 14 residues. V gave up 6 bases and J gave up 3 bases, with 15 bases separating them. Per germline, CDR1 MNHEY and CDR2 SMNVEV (reference sequence). The CDR3 nucleotides read TGTGCCAGCAGGAATCTCCCCCGCGGCTACGAGCAGTACTTC. It specifies CASRNLPRGYEQYF.

J is TRBJ1-5 and V is TRBV2; the D is unclear. V dropped 6 bases and J dropped 0 bases, with 12 bases sitting between them. This CDR3 contains 15 residues. The germline CDR1 and CDR2 sequences are SNHLY and FYNNEI. CDR3 amino acids: CASRSNTYSNQPQHF. The CDR3 DNA is TGTGCCAGCAGATCGAACACCTATAGCAATCAGCCCCAGCATTTT.

This clone was recorded at least ten times. This sequence joins TRBV27 and TRBJ2-7; tentatively, D is TRBD1 (6 bases). V lost 5 bases to trimming and J lost 6 bases, with 17 bases between them. This CDR3 comprises 14 residues. In germline, CDR1 is MNHEY, CDR2 SMNVEV (reference sequence). CDR3 DNA: TGTGCCAGCAGTGCTATACAGGGAATAGGCGAGCAGTACTTC. This gives the protein CASSAIQGIGEQYF.

The J gene is TRBJ2-7, the V gene TRBV7-8; 9 bases agree with TRBD2. The CDR3 spans 19 residues. Germline V gene lookup returns CDR1 SGHVS and CDR2 FQNEAQ. Unmatched junction bases numbered 19, after V lost 5 bases and J lost 2 bases. The chain's CDR3 is CASSPEAWPLAGDPYEQYF. The CDR3 nucleotides read TGTGCCAGCAGCCCCGAAGCCTGGCCCTTAGCGGGAGATCCCTACGAGCAGTACTTC.

The J gene is TRBJ2-1, the V gene TRBV18; 8 bases agree with TRBD1. Trimming cost V 3 bases and J 7 bases; bases outside gene matches: 14. CDR3 length equals 17 residues. CDR1 is KGHSH and CDR2 is LQKENI in the germline V gene. CDR3 sequence reads: CASSPGQGASVVNEQFF. The DNA for the CDR3 is TGTGCCAGCTCACCCGGTCAGGGGGCATCAGTTGTGAATGAGCAGTTCTTC. Supplemented by reference TRBV18 and TRBJ2-1, the full variable domain reads NAGVMQNPRHLVRRRGQEARLRCSPMKGHSHVYWYRQLPEEGLKFMVYLQKENIIDESGMPKERFSAEFPKEGPSILRIQQVVRGDSAAYFCASSPGQGASVVNEQFFGPGTRLTVL.

The chain recombines TRBV25-1 with TRBJ2-7, with D possibly TRBD2 on 7 matching bases. V gave up 6 bases and J gave up 5 bases, with 14 bases separating them. The CDR3 length is 13 residues. Germline V gives CDR1 MGHDK, CDR2 SYGVNS. The CDR3 DNA follows: TGTGCCAGCAGCGGGCGGGGGACAAACGAGCAGTACTTC. It encodes CASSGRGTNEQYF.

The chain is built from TRBV14 and TRBJ2-1, with D maybe TRBD2 (6 bases). Trimming pared 2 bases from V and 10 bases from J, leaving 12 bases between. This CDR3 comprises 13 residues. Germline CDR1 and CDR2: SGHDN and FVKESK. In nucleotides, the CDR3 is TGTGCCAGCAGCCAAAGGGACTTCCACGAGCAGTTCTTC. It encodes CASSQRDFHEQFF.

The CDR3 coding sequence is TGTGCCAGCAGTCCGACCCCACGGGGGCGGTACACTGAAGCTTTCTTT. This sequence encodes CASSPTPRGRYTEAFF. The V gene is TRBV27, the J gene TRBJ1-1; D possibly corresponds to TRBD1 (6 bases). Between the trimmed V and J ends, which lost 5 bases and 3 bases, there was a span of 19 bases. This CDR3 spans 16 amino acids. Germline values: CDR1 MNHEY, CDR2 SMNVEV (reference sequence).

Remarks on this clone: With only one base between it and a far larger clone, this is likely a read error. The gene calls are TRBV19 and TRBJ2-3; 10 bases agree with TRBD2. Per germline, CDR1 LNHDA and CDR2 SQIVND (reference sequence). CDR3 length equals 13 residues. V shed 9 bases and J 1 base; nucleotides not matched to a gene: 1. CDR3 DNA: TGTGCCAGCGGGACTAGCGGCACAGATACGCAGTATTTT. Amino acid sequence: CASGTSGTDTQYF.

This clone was found a few times. The chain couples TRBV19 to TRBJ2-7; D gene uncertain. V shed 6 bases and J shed 4 bases, with 7 bases lying between them. Germline V gene data show CDR1 as LNHDA and CDR2 as SQIVND (reference sequence). CDR3 length: 11 residues. In DNA form, the CDR3 reads TGTGCCAGTAGCTATGCTTACGAGCAGTACTTC. It encodes CASSYAYEQYF.

The V and J genes are TRBV5-1 and TRBJ1-1, with D unresolved. The CDR3 runs to 14 residues. Germline V gene sequence: CDR1 SGHRS, CDR2 YFSETQ. Trimming shortened V by 0 bases and J by 5 bases, and 11 bases separated the two germline ends. The CDR3 is CASSLVPGGTEAFF. The CDR3 DNA is TGCGCCAGCAGCTTGGTCCCCGGAGGAACTGAAGCTTTCTTT.

This clone appeared once. The rearrangement uses TRBV9 and TRBJ2-3, with D possibly matching TRBD1 (5 bases). The CDR3 is 13 amino acids. Germline V lookup: CDR1 SGDLS, CDR2 YYNGEE. Deletions cut 4 bases from V and 4 bases from J, with 10 bases between. CDR3 DNA sequence: TGTGCCAGCAGCCCAAGGGGATCAGATACGCAGTATTTT. Encoded protein: CASSPRGSDTQYF.

The chain uses TRBV13 and TRBJ1-2, with a possible D match to TRBD1 (5 bases). The CDR3 is 15 amino acids. Germline CDR1 reads PRHDT; CDR2 reads FYEKMQ (reference sequence). Trimming left V 1 base short and J 6 bases short, with 15 bases between. CDR3 coding DNA: TGTGCCAGCAGCTTAGAGGGGTCGCCTGAAAATGGCTACACCTTC. This gives the protein CASSLEGSPENGYTF. Based on the CDR3 plus reference TRBV13 and TRBJ1-2, the full variable domain is AAGVIQSPRHLIKEKRETATLKCYPIPRHDTVYWYQQGPGQDPQFLISFYEKMQSDKGSIPDRFSAQQFSDYHSELNMSSLELGDSALYFCASSLEGSPENGYTFGSGTRLTVV.

The chain uses TRBV19 and TRBJ1-2, with TRBD1 as a possible D gene (5 bases). The CDR3 is 14 amino acids. Germline V gives CDR1 LNHDA, CDR2 SQIVND (reference sequence). Trimming pared 6 bases from V and 7 bases from J, leaving 18 bases between. DNA of the CDR3: TGTGCCAGTAGCAACTGGGACCGAGTTGGTGGCTACACCTTC. It yields the protein CASSNWDRVGGYTF. The complete variable domain, with remaining parts taken from reference TRBV19 and TRBJ1-2, reads DGGITQSPKYLFRKEGQNVTLSCEQNLNHDAMYWYRQDPGQGLRLIYYSQIVNDFQKGDIAEGYSVSREKKESFPLTVTSAQKNPTAFYLCASSNWDRVGGYTFGSGTRLTVV.

The V and J genes are TRBV4-1 and TRBJ1-2; D is undetermined. This CDR3 has 13 amino acids. Germline V gene sequence: CDR1 MGHRA, CDR2 YSYEKL. The V end was cut by 0 bases, the J end by 8 bases, with 10 bases between. The CDR3 loop is CASSQENYDGYTF. The CDR3, as DNA: TGCGCCAGCAGCCAAGAAAACTACGACGGCTACACCTTC.

V gene TRBV2 combines with J gene TRBJ2-4; 9 bases are a match to TRBD2. Per germline, CDR1 SNHLY and CDR2 FYNNEI. Trimming cost V 7 bases and J 0 bases; bases outside gene matches: 7. This CDR3 has 16 amino acids. The CDR3 loop is CASTLAGSLAKNIQYF. Written as DNA, the CDR3 is TGTGCCAGCACCCTAGCGGGATCCTTAGCCAAAAACATTCAGTACTTC.

This clone was counted a single time. The rearrangement links TRBV5-6 to TRBJ1-1; unclear D gene. CDR1 SGHDT and CDR2 YYEEEE come from the germline V gene. Trimming removed 3 bases from V and 0 bases from J, with 9 bases in between. CDR3 size: 14 residues. Here the CDR3 reads CASSSIEMNTEAFF. CDR3 coding DNA: TGTGCCAGCAGCTCCATCGAGATGAACACTGAAGCTTTCTTT.

The V gene is TRBV30, the J gene TRBJ2-3, with D tentatively TRBD2 (5 bases). Germline CDR1 reads GTSNPN; CDR2 reads SVGIG (reference sequence). V was pared by 5 bases and J by 0 bases, with 9 bases between. This CDR3 contains 13 residues. CDR3 DNA sequence: TGTGCCTGGGATAGCGTGAGCACAGATACGCAGTATTTT. This translates into CAWDSVSTDTQYF.

The chain joins TRBV7-9 to TRBJ2-5, with D possibly being TRBD1 (6 bases). Germline lookup yields CDR1 SEHNR and CDR2 FQNEAQ (reference sequence). The ends were cut back, 5 bases at V and 3 bases at J, with 16 bases in the middle. The CDR3 consists of 15 residues. The CDR3 bases are TGTGCCAGCAGCGTAACGCAGGGGACCGAAGAGACCCAGTACTTC. Its protein product is CASSVTQGTEETQYF.

The chain is built from TRBV5-6 and TRBJ1-1; D is uncertain. Trimming stripped 5 bases from V and 0 bases from J, with 17 bases between. The CDR3 runs to 16 residues. Germline V CDR1 and CDR2: SGHDT, YYEEEE. This chain's CDR3 is CASSLWTGRMNTEAFF. DNA of the CDR3: TGTGCCAGCAGTCTGTGGACGGGCCGCATGAACACTGAAGCTTTCTTT.